Below are 20 T cell receptor beta chains sequenced from a single sample in a study of tumor-infiltrating lymphocytes in primary liver carcinoma (dated by TCRdb to 2017 to 2019). Without any cell sorting, total RNA and DNA were extracted together from roughly 21-30 mg of bulk tissue using the AllPrep DNA/RNA mini kit. These reads were obtained on an Illumina HiSeq 2500. Starting from approximately 500 ng total RNA, TCRbeta-specific cDNA was produced by reverse transcription with a constant-region primer and ProtoScript II reverse transcriptase. TCRbeta libraries were built with three nested multiplex PCR rounds, a slightly modified ARM-PCR procedure. Each of the first two PCR rounds ran for about 10 cycles and used multiplex TRBV1-TRBV30 forward primers together with a Cbeta reverse primer. The raw public reads went through TCRdb reprocessing: fastp at Q25, MiXCR clone calling, in-frame beta chains kept. Each entry is one CDR3 protein sequence, shown with its most common DNA and genes. Across this sample there are 100,000 to 150,000 distinct CDR3 sequences, with 64% seen only once. Jointly, the top ten make up 8.4% of the sample.

The sequenced sample consisted of liver tumor tissue from sampling region 3. This sample's cell subset or site label indicates: tumor region T3, left-lateral pole. Receptor source: a woman aged 60 to 75 with primary liver carcinoma and hepatitis B virus infection.

Concerning this clonotype: The CDR3 ends on some other residue instead of the conserved phenylalanine or tryptophan, so this is likely a read error. V usage is TRBV2 and J usage is TRBJ2-3; D is perhaps TRBD1 (6 bases). V was cut by 6 bases and J by 10 bases, with 11 bases left in between. The CDR3 sequence is 11 residues long. Germline lookup yields CDR1 SNHLY and CDR2 FYNNEI. The CDR3 DNA reads TGTGCCAGCAGAGACAGGATTGCGCAGTATTTA. Amino acids: CASRDRIAQYL.

This sequence joins TRBV30 and TRBJ1-2; 7 bases align to TRBD1. V was clipped by 2 bases and J by 4 bases; unmatched bases: 1. Germline CDR1 reads GTSNPN; CDR2 reads SVGIG (reference sequence). The CDR3 is made up of 12 amino acids. In DNA form, the CDR3 reads TGTGCCTGGAGTCGACAGGGCTATGGCTACACCTTC. Its protein product is CAWSRQGYGYTF.

About this clonotype: Sequence at one end of the junction differs from germline and may be a read error. This chain links TRBV29-1 with TRBJ2-5; 8 positions agree with TRBD1. Germline loops: CDR1 SQVTM, CDR2 ANQGSEA. The CDR3 covers 12 residues. CDR3 sequence reads: CSLETGVGAQYF. In DNA form, the CDR3 reads TGCAGCCTTGAGACAGGGGTGGGGGCCCAGTACTTC.

To note about this clonotype: A read error is possible here, since a much larger clone lies one base away. The V and J genes are TRBV4-1 and TRBJ1-2; D might be TRBD1 (6 bases). The CDR3 has 14 residues. V dropped 4 bases and J dropped 8 bases, with 17 bases sitting between them. Germline V gene data show CDR1 as MGHRA and CDR2 as YSYEKL. CDR3 residues: CASSPGHALEGYTF. The CDR3 region has the DNA TGCGCCAGCAGCCCGGGACATGCCCTGGAGGGCTACACCTTC.

The sample holds many counts of this clonotype. The chain is built from TRBV12-3 or TRBV12-4 and TRBJ2-3; 9 bases are shared with TRBD2. This CDR3 has 16 residues. The V and J ends lost 5 bases and 4 bases, in that order; junction bases with no gene match: 10. The CDR3 loop reads CASSLLSGRGADTQYF. For the CDR3, the DNA is TGTGCCAGCAGTCTACTTAGCGGGAGAGGGGCAGATACGCAGTATTTT.

On this clonotype itself: Compared with germline, one end of the junction differs, possibly owing to a read error. The chain is built from TRBV11-3 and TRBJ2-3, with D possibly TRBD2 on 6 matching bases. Per the germline V gene, CDR1 is SGHNT and CDR2 is YENEEA. CDR3 length: 14 amino acids. CDR3 sequence: CASSFRTNKDAQYF. DNA of the CDR3: TGTGCCAGCAGCTTCAGGACTAACAAAGATGCGCAGTATTTT.

Worth noting for this clonotype: An end of the junction differs from the germline gene, which may be a read error. The chain couples TRBV11-2 to TRBJ2-7, with 10 bases fitting TRBD2. There are 14 residues in the CDR3. Germline V gene data show CDR1 as SGHAT and CDR2 as FQNNGV. The CDR3 loop is CASSKGLAVGEQYF. The DNA of the CDR3 is TGTGCCAGCAGCAAAGGACTAGCGGTAGGCGAGCAATACTTC.

On this clonotype itself: Since a much larger clone is just one base distant, this may be a read error. The chain combines TRBV12-3 or TRBV12-4 with TRBJ1-2, with D uncertain. CDR3 length equals 14 residues. CDR3 amino acids: CASSRLGANHGYTF. In DNA form, the CDR3 reads TGTGCCAGCAGTCGCCTGGGTGCTAACCATGGCTACACCTTC.

This rearrangement joins TRBV12-3 or TRBV12-4 to TRBJ2-5, with TRBD2 matching over 7 bases. The CDR3 extends over 13 amino acids. The V segment lost 5 bases and the J segment 5 bases; nucleotides outside the gene matches: 5. The CDR3 nucleotides are TGTGCCAGCAGTCAGACTAGCAGGGAGACCCAGTACTTC. Its protein product is CASSQTSRETQYF.

Regarding this clonotype: One end of the junction fails to match germline, which may point to a read error. V and J are TRBV14 and TRBJ2-1; D not certain. Germline V gene lookup returns CDR1 SGHDN and CDR2 FVKESK. The CDR3 runs 17 residues. CDR3 in amino acids: CASIQGWSSPPYNEQFF. DNA of the CDR3: TGTGCCAGCATCCAAGGATGGAGCTCCCCCCCGTACAATGAGCAGTTCTTC.

As concerns this clonotype: The junction shows a germline mismatch at one end, possibly a read error. The V and J genes are TRBV6-1 and TRBJ1-1; D possibly corresponds to TRBD1 (5 bases). Germline-derived CDR1 and CDR2 are MNHNS and SASEGT. CDR3 length equals 18 residues. Here the CDR3 reads CASSEALRGPRGNTEAFF. The CDR3 nucleotides read TGTGCCAGCAGTGAAGCGCTTAGGGGCCCGAGAGGGAATACTGAAGCTTTCTTC.

In its sample, this clonotype is medium-sized. CDR3 sequence (DNA): TGTGCCAGCAGCTTAGATCTAAGTGGGTTAGCGGGAGAAGGGATAGATACGCAGTATTTT. It translates to CASSLDLSGLAGEGIDTQYF. The chain links TRBV11-2 to TRBJ2-3; 9 positions match TRBD2. V gave up 0 bases and J gave up 5 bases; unmatched junction bases: 18. CDR1 and CDR2 (germline): SGHAT, FQNNGV. The CDR3 is made up of 20 amino acids.

This clonotype was detected many times. The chain is built from TRBV6-2 or TRBV6-3 and TRBJ2-1; tentatively, D is TRBD2 (6 bases). CDR3 length equals 15 residues. Germline CDR1 MNHEY, CDR2 SVGEGT. V was pared by 6 bases and J by 4 bases, with 16 bases between. The CDR3 DNA reads TGTGCCAGCAGGGCCACGGGGGTGCGGTACAATGAGCAGTTCTTC. Amino acid sequence: CASRATGVRYNEQFF.

The chain couples TRBV4-2 to TRBJ2-7; D not certain. This CDR3 has 16 residues. Looked up from germline, CDR1 is LGHNA and CDR2 is YNFKEQ. V was trimmed by 0 bases and J by 2 bases, leaving 14 bases between them. CDR3 sequence (DNA): TGTGCCAGCAGCCAAGATGTGAGGCTGCGACCCTACGAGCAGTACTTC. Protein: CASSQDVRLRPYEQYF.

This clonotype has a count of ten or more. The chain combines TRBV12-3 or TRBV12-4 with TRBJ2-7, with TRBD1 identical over 9 bases. The CDR3 sequence is 14 residues long. The V segment lost 8 bases and the J segment 4 bases; nucleotides outside the gene matches: 9. The chain's CDR3 is CASAKNGQGYEQYF. The CDR3 DNA is TGTGCCAGCGCCAAAAACGGACAGGGGTACGAGCAGTACTTC.

This clonotype showed up many times. The CDR3 protein is CASSASAIETQYF. CDR3 bases: TGTGCCAGCAGCGCTAGCGCAATAGAGACCCAGTACTTC. The rearrangement joins TRBV7-9 to TRBJ2-5; tentative D call: TRBD2 (6 bases). CDR3 length: 13 amino acids. Germline CDR1 reads SEHNR; CDR2 reads FQNEAQ (reference sequence). The germline V and J ends were trimmed by 5 bases and 4 bases, with 11 bases remaining between them.

In the case of this clonotype: Mismatch with germline at one junction end may stem from a read error. The rearrangement joins TRBV14 to TRBJ2-7, with TRBD1 identical over 7 bases. This CDR3 is built from 14 residues. Germline CDR1 reads SGHDN; CDR2 reads FVKESK. The CDR3 nucleotides are TGTGTCAGCAGCCAAGGGGGCGCAGCGACCGAGCAGTATTTC. Protein product: CVSSQGGAATEQYF.

The rearrangement links TRBV2 to TRBJ1-2; TRBD1 agrees at 7 bases. This CDR3 has 14 residues. From germline, CDR1 is SNHLY and CDR2 FYNNEI. J was trimmed by 3 bases and V by 6 bases; bases with no gene match: 7. The CDR3 sequence: CASRDLQGYYGYTF. DNA of the CDR3: TGTGCCAGCAGGGACCTACAGGGGTACTATGGCTACACCTTC.

For this clonotype: This may arise from a read error, as a much more abundant clone is one base away. The genes are TRBV14 and TRBJ1-1; 10 nucleotides agree with TRBD1. CDR3 length: 18 amino acids. Germline values: CDR1 SGHDN, CDR2 FVKESK. The J segment lost 5 bases and the V segment lost 6 bases, leaving 18 bases of the junction unmatched. CDR3: CASRPNLGQGTRGTEAFF. The CDR3 nucleotides read TGTGCCAGCAGACCGAACCTGGGACAGGGGACGAGGGGTACTGAAGCTTTCTTT.

This clonotype appeared many times. The CDR3 DNA is TGCAGCTTGTTGGGGGCTGCGGCAGGGGGATACAATGAGCAGTTCTTC. Amino acids: CSLLGAAAGGYNEQFF. V is TRBV29-1 and J is TRBJ2-1; 7 bases agree with TRBD1. V trimming: 8 bases; J trimming: 4 bases; junction bases outside the gene matches: 17. Germline CDR1 is SQVTM and CDR2 is ANQGSEA. This CDR3 comprises 16 residues.